The clone carrying this T cell receptor beta chain showed up just once. Its matching antigen is unknown. The record originates from a study of blood T cells in healthy people across ages. Using a J-beta primer mix together with a sample-barcoded 5' primer, a second PCR was run for roughly 7 to 12 cycles. TCRdb redid the calling of the 5' RACE reads with MiXCR, one entry per CDR3 protein. This sample has about 800,000 distinct CDR3 sequences; approximately 25% occur once, and the top ten carry 3.7%. General study results and limits: Diversity was estimated from one million T cells, and these estimates were considered underestimates.

In addition, the sample was reused for a study of T cells of mothers and their children. That work contributes: Second-PCR primer M1S introduced sample barcodes and 2-4 random nucleotides. No persistent microchimeric T cell clones were detected at about 100 clones per million clonotypes sensitivity.

Sample: blood. The origin of this receptor is a boy aged 5-17 years in good health.

The CDR3 is CASSDLRSNTEAFF. The CDR3 nucleotides are TGTGCCAGCAGCGATCTCAGGTCGAACACTGAAGCTTTCTTT. The rearrangement links TRBV13 to TRBJ1-1; no definite D call. The CDR3 sequence is 14 residues long. Trimming pared 5 bases from V and 1 base from J, leaving 11 bases between. Per the germline V gene, CDR1 is PRHDT and CDR2 is FYEKMQ (reference sequence).